This TCR beta chain was captured in a study of T cells in Graves' hyperthyroidism and ophthalmopathy. From RNA transcripts, TCR beta CDR3 regions were amplified. The TCR CDR3 was amplified in a first-round RT-PCR using the HTBI primer set. From the multiplex PCR reads, TCRdb called clonotypes with MiXCR, one entry per CDR3 protein. The profile shows approximately 500,000 distinct CDR3 sequences, around 45% of them singletons. This sequence originates from a young woman with Graves' hyperthyroidism. The sample comprised peripheral blood or thyroid tissue (not recorded which).

The CDR3 coding sequence is TGCAGTGCTAGTCCCGTCGCGAACACCGGGGAGCTGTTTTTT. It translates to CSASPVANTGELFF. The V gene is TRBV20-1, the J gene TRBJ2-2; D gene unclear. CDR3 length equals 14 residues. The germline gives CDR1 DFQATT, CDR2 SNEGSKA (reference sequence). Trimming removed 3 bases from V and 0 bases from J, with 8 bases in between.